This T cell receptor (beta chain) stems from a study of blood T cell repertoires in COVID-19. Across the study: Acute and convalescent COVID-19 samples came from the United States, Italy and Spain.

Original handling: Reference gene primer amplification yielded estimated nucleated cell counts. The table came from immunoSEQ multiplex PCR; TCRdb's copy has only in-frame clones and leaves some out. The DNA was the basis for D and trimming; V, J and clone size are from that table. The table records some 97,000 clones, around 90% of them present only once. This CDR3 contains 15 residues. The germline CDR1 and CDR2 sequences are MNHEY and SMNVEV (reference sequence). The V and J ends lost 6 bases and 5 bases, in that order; junction bases with no gene match: 8. The chain recombines TRBV27 with TRBJ2-5; TRBD1 matches 11 bases. This clonotype was sampled from a woman aged 60-70 years with acute or convalescent COVID-19. The sample taken for sequencing was peripheral blood. CDR3 in amino acids: CASRYVGQGAETQYF. The CDR3 DNA sequence: TGTGCCAGCAGATATGTAGGACAGGGGGCGGAGACCCAGTACTTC.